This T cell receptor (beta chain) appears in the sequencing data of a study of T cell repertoires in cytomegalovirus infection. The CDR3 covers 16 residues. V gave up 5 bases and J gave up 8 bases, with 24 bases separating them. CDR1 is SGHTA, CDR2 FQGNSA, per germline. In its sample, this clonotype was seen many times. Its cognate antigen is unknown. TCRdb ran MiXCR on the reads and lists one entry per CDR3 protein. This sample has about 500,000 distinct CDR3 sequences, with 33% found just once. The sample in question was cultured PBMCs, obtained from culture after CMV antigen stimulation. The sequence derives from a human donor in good health (CMV status not recorded). Some clones in this sample may be carry-over from other donors' samples. The chain recombines TRBV7-2 with TRBJ1-2; D gene uncertain. The CDR3 coding sequence is TGTGCCAGCAGCCGCCTCCCCATGTGGGGAATAGGAGGCTACACCTTC. Translation gives CASSRLPMWGIGGYTF.